This T cell receptor (beta chain) was documented in a study of tumor and adjacent non-tumor tissue in lung cancer. TCRbeta libraries were built with three rounds of nested PCR, modified from ARM-PCR. Each CDR3 protein gets one entry after TCRdb re-called the multiplex PCR reads with MiXCR. Found here are 120,000 or so distinct CDR3 sequences, 66% of them singletons; the top ten hold 9.5% to 15%. The CDR3 runs 14 residues. In germline, CDR1 is MNHEY, CDR2 SVGAGI. No cell sorting was done before RNA was extracted from the tissue. The source is a young man with non-small cell lung cancer. J is TRBJ2-2 and V is TRBV6-5; no definite D call. The sequenced sample consisted of lung tumor tissue. CDR3 amino acids: CFSSYGANTGELFF. The CDR3 DNA is TGTTTCAGCAGTTACGGTGCGAACACCGGGGAGCTGTTTTTT.